Listed below are T cell receptor beta chains from one sample, sequenced in a study of blood T cells in healthy people across ages. A single record per CDR3 protein comes from TCRdb applying MiXCR to the 5' RACE reads. The table shows 1.5 million or so distinct CDR3 sequences, with around 40% occurring only once. The sample consisted of blood. The receptors were gathered from a woman in her late teens or twenties in good health. CDR3s include the opening cysteine and the closing phenylalanine or tryptophan. A row's size may be missing; if present it is once, few, many or a size class.

TRBJ2-1 | TRBV4-3 | - | CASSQELAANEQFF
TRBJ1-1 | TRBV30 | few | CAWSVAPGTEAFF
TRBJ1-2 | TRBV28 | - | CAVEGTGYTF
TRBJ2-1 | TRBV20-1 | few | CSASSQREVSDEQFF
TRBJ2-2 | TRBV20-1 | - | CSAPRENTGELFF
TRBJ2-5 | TRBV12-3/TRBV12-4 | many | CASSLSAEQYF
TRBJ2-1 | TRBV4-3 | - | CASSTQSFGHEQFF
TRBJ2-5 | TRBV20-1 | - | CSARVRHWGPQETQYF
TRBJ2-3 | TRBV13 | - | CASSLLAGAATDTQYF
TRBJ2-3 | TRBV6-2/TRBV6-3 | - | CAGRRTGSSSTDTQYF
TRBJ2-3 | TRBV29-1 | - | CSVGGLHILNTQYF
TRBJ2-7 | TRBV20-1 | - | CSARWLEQYF
TRBJ2-7 | TRBV12-3/TRBV12-4 | few | CARSFTAYEQYF
TRBJ1-1 | TRBV19 | few | CATLVGNTEAFF
TRBJ2-5 | TRBV7-2 | - | CASSSYSGQETQYF
TRBJ2-5 | TRBV7-9 | - | CASSPEVLAETQYF
TRBJ2-3 | TRBV12-3/TRBV12-4 | - | CATRTSGGGDAQYF
TRBJ2-7 | TRBV6-1 | - | CASIPGQGPVSYEQYF
TRBJ2-5 | TRBV7-2 | - | CASRSLADETQYF
TRBJ2-2 | TRBV12-3/TRBV12-4 | once | CASSLNGGANTGELFF